These T cell receptor beta chains were read from a single sample in a study of early T cells in non-severe SARS-CoV-2 infection. In TCRdb, the 5' RACE reads were re-called with MiXCR into one record per CDR3 protein. The sample has 65,000 to 95,000 distinct CDR3 sequences; 14% to 15% are singletons. Sequencing used whole blood. The receptors shown here come from an adult who was a healthcare worker with PCR-confirmed SARS-CoV-2 infection or an uninfected control (not recorded which). Each CDR3 is given with its conserved first and last residue. The order of the fields is clone size, D gene, V gene, J gene, CDR3 DNA, CDR3 protein. The D gene is left open where the match is weak. For some rows the clone size is stated as once, few or many, or as a class when expanded; others skip it.

few	-	TRBV12-3/TRBV12-4	TRBJ1-1	TGTGCCAGCAGTTTACGGAGACCCATGAACACTGAAGCTTTCTTT	CASSLRRPMNTEAFF
-	TRBD1	TRBV29-1	TRBJ2-1	TGCAGCGTTGAAGAGACAGGGGTCGGCAATGAGCAGTTCTTC	CSVEETGVGNEQFF
-	TRBD1	TRBV12-3/TRBV12-4	TRBJ2-4	TGTGCCAGCAGCCACGAAGGGGGCAGTGTAGCCAAAAACATTCAGTACTTC	CASSHEGGSVAKNIQYF
-	-	TRBV11-2	TRBJ2-5	TGTGCCAGCAGCCCTCAGAGAGAGACCCAGTACTTC	CASSPQRETQYF
-	-	TRBV20-1	TRBJ2-2	TGCAGTGCTAGAGGGGATTCTGACACCGGGGAGCTGTTTTTT	CSARGDSDTGELFF
few	TRBD1	TRBV3-1	TRBJ1-6	TGTGCCAGCAGCCATGGGACAGGGAGTTCACCCCTCCACTTT	CASSHGTGSSPLHF
few	TRBD1	TRBV7-3	TRBJ2-5	TGTGCCAGCAGCCCGGACAGGTTGGGGACCCAGTACTTC	CASSPDRLGTQYF
few	-	TRBV7-9	TRBJ2-2	TGTGCCAGCAGCCCCCTACTGGGGGAGCTGTTTTTT	CASSPLLGELFF
-	TRBD1	TRBV4-3	TRBJ1-1	TGCGCCAGCAGCCAAGTGCCAGGGGGGAACACTGAAGCTTTCTTT	CASSQVPGGNTEAFF
few	-	TRBV7-3	TRBJ2-1	TGTGCCAGCAGCGCCCCGCGACAGGGCGGGGGTTCCTACAATGAGCAGTTCTTC	CASSAPRQGGGSYNEQFF
-	-	TRBV25-1	TRBJ2-5	TGTGCCAGCAGGGTATGGGGCTCGGGTCAAGAGACCCAGTACTTC	CASRVWGSGQETQYF
-	TRBD2	TRBV19	TRBJ2-3	TGTGCCAGTATTCCGAGCGGGGAACGCACAGATACGCAGTATTTT	CASIPSGERTDTQYF
-	TRBD1	TRBV27	TRBJ1-4	TGTGCCAGCAAGGGACAGGTTGGGGAAAAACTGTTTTTT	CASKGQVGEKLFF
-	-	TRBV7-8	TRBJ2-1	TGTGCCAGCAGCTTAGACGGAGGCCCCCCTTACAATGAGCAGTTCTTC	CASSLDGGPPYNEQFF
many	-	TRBV4-3	TRBJ2-3	TGCGCCAGCAGCCAAGATTTTAGCGGTGTAGATACGCAGTATTTT	CASSQDFSGVDTQYF
-	-	TRBV15	TRBJ2-7	TGTGCCACCAGCAGCGTCCTCTCGGCCTACGAGCAGTACTTC	CATSSVLSAYEQYF
many	-	TRBV7-2	TRBJ2-3	TGTGCCAGCAGCTTATCCGGGATCTACACAGATACGCAGTATTTT	CASSLSGIYTDTQYF
few	-	TRBV7-9	TRBJ1-1	TGTGCCAGCAGCTTCGACAGGAATTTGGCTTTCTTT	CASSFDRNLAFF
few	TRBD2	TRBV3-1	TRBJ2-7	TGTGCCAGCAGCCAACCCCCAAGCGGGGGCCCTCCCAAGCAGTACTTC	CASSQPPSGGPPKQYF
-	-	TRBV7-2	TRBJ2-3	TGTGCCAGCAGCTTCAGGGAGCGGGCTAGCACAGATACGCAGTATTTT	CASSFRERASTDTQYF
-	-	TRBV28	TRBJ1-4	TGTGCCAGCAGTTTACCTAATTCAGGGGCGCCGTATGAAAAACTGTTTTTT	CASSLPNSGAPYEKLFF
-	-	TRBV28	TRBJ1-5	TGTGCCAGCAGTTACCAGGGCTCCTCGAATCAGCCCCAGCATTTT	CASSYQGSSNQPQHF
many	-	TRBV20-1	TRBJ2-7	TGCAGTGCTAGAATGTGGGAACGAAACTACGAGCAGTACTTC	CSARMWERNYEQYF
few	TRBD1	TRBV2	TRBJ1-4	TGTGCCAGCAGTGATACAGGGGGGGCCACGGTGGAACTGTTTTTT	CASSDTGGATVELFF
few	TRBD1	TRBV6-6	TRBJ1-2	TGTGCCAGCAGGGGCTCGACAGGGGCGCGACCCTATGGCTACACCTTC	CASRGSTGARPYGYTF
-	-	TRBV7-7	TRBJ2-3	TGTGCCAGCAGCTTAACGCTTAGCACAGATACGCAGTATTTT	CASSLTLSTDTQYF
-	TRBD2	TRBV19	TRBJ2-5	TGTGCCAGTAGTATACCTGGCGGGGGGCCCGGAGAGACCCAGTACTTC	CASSIPGGGPGETQYF
-	-	TRBV11-3	TRBJ2-7	TGTGCCAGCAGCCCCCCCGGGCCTCCCTACGAGCAGTACTTC	CASSPPGPPYEQYF
-	-	TRBV7-9	TRBJ2-4	TGTGCCAGCAGCTTAGATCGGGCGGGGGCCCGCCGCTTC	CASSLDRAGARRF
-	TRBD1	TRBV4-1	TRBJ2-7	TGCGCCAGCAGCCTCGTTCCGGGACAGGGTGGCAACGAGCAGTACTTC	CASSLVPGQGGNEQYF
-	-	TRBV5-1	TRBJ1-2	TGCGCCAGCAGCCCCGGGGCGGGCTATGGCTACACCTTC	CASSPGAGYGYTF
many	TRBD2	TRBV5-5	TRBJ2-5	TGTGCCAGCAGCTTGGGGACCGGGGGGACCCCAGAGTCCCAGTACTTC	CASSLGTGGTPESQYF
many	-	TRBV7-9	TRBJ2-1	TGTGCCAGCAGCTTAAGGGAGGATGGTGAGCAGTTCTTC	CASSLREDGEQFF
few	TRBD2	TRBV28	TRBJ2-7	TGTGCCAGCAGCACCCGGGGGGGCCCTCACTCCTACGAGCAGTACTTC	CASSTRGGPHSYEQYF
-	TRBD2	TRBV2	TRBJ2-7	TGTGCCAGCGGCTGGCTAGCGGGGGGTGAGCAGTACTTC	CASGWLAGGEQYF
-	-	TRBV10-3	TRBJ2-1	TGTGCCATCAGTGAGGGGATTATCGATGAGCAGTTCTTC	CAISEGIIDEQFF
few	TRBD2	TRBV10-3	TRBJ2-1	TGTGCCATCCGGAGCGGGGGGGCCGGCAATGAGCAGTTCTTC	CAIRSGGAGNEQFF
few	TRBD1	TRBV29-1	TRBJ2-7	TGCAGCGTAGCTTACAGGGGCTACGAGCAGTACTTC	CSVAYRGYEQYF
-	-	TRBV4-3	TRBJ2-7	TGCGCCAGCAGCCCGGGACTGACTTCCTACGAGCAGTACTTC	CASSPGLTSYEQYF
many	-	TRBV7-8	TRBJ2-3	TGTGCCAGCAGCTTAGTGTATGGCACAGATACGCAGTATTTT	CASSLVYGTDTQYF
few	-	TRBV6-5	TRBJ1-1	TGTGCCAGCAGTTCAACCTACGCGACGGAGAACACTGAAGCTTTCTTT	CASSSTYATENTEAFF
-	-	TRBV11-1	TRBJ2-1	TGTGCCAGCAGCTCGAACCAGGGCGTACCCTACAATGAGCAGTTCTTC	CASSSNQGVPYNEQFF
few	-	TRBV12-3/TRBV12-4	TRBJ1-6	TGTGCCAGCAGTAAACAGGGAGCGGATTCACCCCTCCACTTT	CASSKQGADSPLHF
-	-	TRBV28	TRBJ2-1	TGTGCCAGCATACAATCGAATGACAATGAGCAGTTCTTC	CASIQSNDNEQFF
few	-	TRBV6-5	TRBJ2-2	TGTGCCACAAAGGCTGCTCGGACCGGGGAGCTGTTTTTT	CATKAARTGELFF